This TCR beta chain was identified in a study of blood T cell repertoires in COVID-19. Method: immunoSEQ multiplex PCR; TCRdb's copy keeps in-frame clones and lacks some. The data show about 120,000 clones, with about 85% seen just once and approximately 12% held by the top ten. Germline CDR1 and CDR2: MNHEY and SMNVEV (reference sequence). Trimming left V 3 bases short and J 2 bases short, with 8 bases between. CDR3 size: 13 residues. Sequenced input: peripheral blood. The sequence was obtained from a man between 60 and 75 years old with acute or convalescent COVID-19. This sequence joins TRBV27 and TRBJ2-7, with D perhaps TRBD2 (5 bases). The CDR3 nucleotides are TGTGCCAGCAGTTTCGGACTTACCTACGAGCAGTACTTC. Protein product: CASSFGLTYEQYF.